The T cell receptor beta chain described here comes from a study of vaccination effects on CD4 cells after COVID-19 (dated by TCRdb to between 2021 and 2024). Describing the broader study: In the ViraFEST assay, PBMC were stimulated with viral peptide pools, and antigen-specific CD4+ T cell clonotypes were then identified by expansion using TCR sequencing. Participants received two doses of either the BNT162b2 or the mRNA-1273 mRNA SARS-CoV-2 vaccine. The Oncomine TCR Beta short-read assay on an Illumina iSeq 100 was used to sequence cultures from other donors in the study. A total of 10 COVID-19 convalescent patients and several SARS-CoV-2-naive healthy vaccine recipients were included in the full study. SARS-CoV-2 spike-specific CD4+ TCR repertoires were compared before and after mRNA vaccination in COVID-19 convalescent patients and in infection-naive vaccine recipients. Two million PBMC per well were cultured in IMDM with about 5% human AB serum, 8.5 to 10 IU/ml IL-2 and gentamicin, plus 10 ug/ml peptides. Study-level results and caveats: Among healthy vaccine recipients, nearly all vaccine-induced clones were SARS-CoV-2 mono-reactive, and only 1 of 255 was cross-reactive with common cold coronaviruses. Only a small number of convalescent patients were included, and no early post-infection timepoints were available, which limited the study. At late post-vaccination timepoints, both infection-induced and vaccine-induced clones showed marked clonal contraction, consistent with waning T cell responses.

This clone was observed a few times. Its target antigen remains unknown. Base qualities are not provided; no much larger clone lies one nucleotide away. V gives up 0 bases and J gives up 5 bases, and the segment between their germline ends measures 13 bases. The CDR1 and CDR2 encoded by the germline V gene (reference sequence) are SSHAT and FNYEAQ. Including the terminal cysteine and phenylalanine, the CDR3 comprises 15 residues. The retained sequence is limited to the CDR3, 45 bases, with the frame set at the first base. After around 11 days of culture, CD4+ T cells were isolated with the EasySep CD4+ T cell isolation kit. The absence of prior SARS-CoV-2 infection in healthy vaccine recipients was confirmed by negative nucleocapsid antibodies before and after vaccination. Half of the culture medium was replaced with fresh IL-2-containing medium on days 3 and 7. Each peptide stimulation condition was cultured in triplicate wells unless otherwise noted. Using Ficoll-Paque Plus gradient centrifugation, PBMC were separated from whole blood and then either used fresh or cryopreserved at -140C. Genomic DNA was extracted from cultured CD4+ T cells with the QIAamp micro DNA kit.

Library creation used the immunoSEQ multiplex PCR assay. DNA from the CD4+ T cells that had been cultured and isolated underwent TCR beta CDR3 sequencing. From the authors' description of their analysis: Non-productive TCR sequences were removed, reads were trimmed to the CDR3 region, and CDR3s of at least 7 amino acids were retained. Antigen-specific clonotypes were identified using the MANAFEST web app by comparison of expansion in peptide wells against reference cultures. Positive clones required FDR<0.05 expansion versus reference and all other wells, odds ratio above 5, and frequency above 0.1% in two replicate wells. Cross-reactive clonotypes were defined as significantly expanded in SARS-CoV-2 spike wells and in at least one common cold coronavirus spike condition. Using the stringdist R package, CDR3 similarity was measured by Levenshtein distance, and unrooted trees were constructed with ape in R 3.6.1. TCRdb stores this immuneACCESS table with in-frame sequences only. Part of the clones is absent; in the studies checked, under half of the shortfall reflects unresolved V genes, and no reason is known for the rest. V, J and clone size are taken as reported in that table, and D and trimming were inferred from the DNA itself. The sample contains tens of thousands of clones, 75% to 80% of them found a single time. The ten largest account for approximately 2% of the sample.

The sequence was collected from a human donor who received a COVID-19 vaccine. Sequenced material: CD4+ T cells from PBMCs cultured without peptide, taken before COVID-19 vaccination. The chain was built from TRBV7-7 and TRBJ2-5; a tentative D call is TRBD2 (5 bases match). CDR3 sequence: CASSLAGPPGETQYF. DNA sequence: TGTGCCAGCAGCTTAGCGGGCCCCCCGGGGGAGACCCAGTACTTC. The full variable domain, completed from the reference TRBV7-7 and TRBJ2-5 proteins outside the CDR3, reads GAGVSQSPRYKVTKRGQDVTLRCDPISSHATLYWYQQALGQGPEFLTYFNYEAQPDKSGLPSDRFSAERPEGSISTLTIQRTEQRDSAMYRCASSLAGPPGETQYFGPGTRLLVL.